This TCR beta chain appears in the sequencing data of a study of T-cell memory formation after mild COVID-19 (dated by TCRdb to the early 2020s). Concerning the study at large: Most TCR sequence clusters were specific to one of the two donors. In two donors, T-cell clones that expanded and contracted after mild COVID-19 were followed by sequencing TCRalpha and TCRbeta repertoires longitudinally. The cohort was made up of two young adult volunteers, one female and one male, who were previously healthy. Summary of the overall study and its limitations: Contracting CD4+ clones were found mainly in CM and EM memory subsets, while CD8+ clones were enriched in EMRA. Some responding clones were detected in pre-infection memory, suggesting pre-existing cross-reactive memory T cells joined the SARS-CoV-2 response. Balanced CD4/CD8 phenotypes were observed for clones contracting from day 15 to 85, whereas a bias towards CD4+ was observed for a second wave of clones expanding from day 15 to 37. SARS-CoV-2 specificity of the second-wave clones peaking on day 37 was not confirmed. Only a couple of mild cases were covered in the study, and larger cohorts including severe cases with pre-infection samples were considered necessary.

This clonotype was seen only a few times. What antigen it recognizes has not been identified. No base-level quality is on record; no much larger clone is a single base apart. Ficoll-Paque density gradient centrifugation was the method used to isolate PBMCs. The sequencer listed for this sample is Illumina NovaSeq 6000. cDNA libraries for TCRalpha and TCRbeta were prepared by 5'RACE using constant-segment primers, with sample barcodes and unique molecular identifiers added. Trizol reagent was used to extract RNA from every sample. Amplification of the libraries took two PCR steps, and the second step added a second sample barcode plus Illumina TruSeq adapters. Sequencing of libraries was performed on an Illumina NovaSeq with 2 x 150 bp paired-end reads. As for the authors' bioinformatics: Reads were demultiplexed and collapsed into UMI-guided consensus sequences with migec v1.2.7. Using mixcr v2.1.11, the UMI consensuses were aligned to TRA and TRB V and J templates and assembled into clonotypes. A clonotype was counted as expanded or contracted only if both edgeR and NoisET called the change significant, with noise models trained on biological replicates. For edgeR calls, the cutoffs were a false discovery rate-adjusted p below 0.01 and a log2 fold-change threshold of 1. As an exploratory analysis of dynamics, max-normalized trajectories of the 1000 most abundant clonotypes were examined with PCA combined with hierarchical clustering. Each responding clone was given a CD4 or CD8 phenotype based on the CD4+ and CD8+ repertoires, which had been sequenced separately. Through fastp at Q25 and MiXCR, TCRdb rebuilt clones from the public reads, retaining in-frame beta chains. Here each entry gathers all rows of one CDR3 protein and keeps the most common genes and DNA. TCRdb, not the authors, supplied the V and J calls. This sample gives around 250,000 distinct CDR3 sequences in total; approximately 9% of them show up just once. 20% to 25% of the sample rests with the top ten.

From the germline V gene, CDR1 is SGHTA and CDR2 is FQGNSA. Deletion took 2 bases off V and 4 bases off J, with a span of 12 bases between the germline ends. There are 15 amino acids in the CDR3, from cysteine to phenylalanine inclusive. Kept here is only the CDR3 DNA, which spans 45 bases and is read in frame from base 1. The sample comprised PBMCs or a T cell subset sorted from them (not recorded which). The sequence was collected from a young man who had mild COVID-19 (a few samples of this study predate the infection). The sample titles of this study are shuffled in the database, so cell type and time point are left out; the donor was told from shared clones. The chain is made from TRBV7-2 and TRBJ2-1, with TRBD2 perhaps the D gene, on 6 matching bases. The sequenced DNA: TGTGCCAGCAGCTTACAGGCTAGCGAATACAATGAGCAGTTCTTC. This translates into CASSLQASEYNEQFF.